This T cell receptor beta chain emerged from a study of blood T cell repertoires in COVID-19. Study-wide background: COVID-19 samples collected from the United States, Italy and Spain covered acute and convalescent phases. The analysed material was cDNA or gDNA that came from T cells, B-cell-depleted T cells, or PBMCs.

Original analysis: By means of reference gene primer amplification, nucleated cell counts were estimated. Data came from immunoSEQ multiplex PCR; TCRdb stores just in-frame clones and leaves some out. V and J calls plus clone size are reproduced from that table; the DNA served to infer D and trimming. The table lists about 52,000 clones, approximately 83% of them singletons, with 9.5% to 13% in the top ten. V dropped 1 base and J dropped 5; count of bases not matched to a gene: 6. This CDR3 is built from 15 residues. CDR1 and CDR2 from the germline V gene are SGHNT and YYREEE (reference sequence). This clone was observed once.

Input material: peripheral blood. This receptor was taken from a human donor in a cohort sampled during active COVID-19. This rearrangement joins TRBV5-4 to TRBJ1-5; 7 nucleotides match TRBD1. CDR3: CASSLLEDRDQPQHF. Written as DNA, the CDR3 is TGTGCCAGCAGCTTGTTAGAAGACAGGGATCAGCCCCAGCATTTT.